This T cell receptor (beta chain) was sequenced during a study of graft-versus-host responses after intestinal transplantation. Profiling relied on immunoSEQ multiplex PCR, and the TCRdb table lists in-frame clones only, not all of them. The top ten clones hold roughly 15% of a sample with just under 100,000 clones, about nine tenths of them seen once. Trimming took off 6 bases at V and 8 bases at J, with 16 bases between the two ends. In germline, CDR1 is MNHNS, CDR2 SASEGT. The CDR3 spans 13 residues. The sequence was collected from a human patient who received an intestinal transplant, so some T cells may come from the graft donor. The sequenced sample was PBMCs, obtained about 450 days after intestinal transplant. V gene TRBV6-1 combines with J gene TRBJ1-1; D is possibly TRBD1 (6 bases). CDR3 in DNA: TGTGCCAGCAGCGTGTGGGGGCCGAGAGAAGCTTTCTTT. It codes for CASSVWGPREAFF.